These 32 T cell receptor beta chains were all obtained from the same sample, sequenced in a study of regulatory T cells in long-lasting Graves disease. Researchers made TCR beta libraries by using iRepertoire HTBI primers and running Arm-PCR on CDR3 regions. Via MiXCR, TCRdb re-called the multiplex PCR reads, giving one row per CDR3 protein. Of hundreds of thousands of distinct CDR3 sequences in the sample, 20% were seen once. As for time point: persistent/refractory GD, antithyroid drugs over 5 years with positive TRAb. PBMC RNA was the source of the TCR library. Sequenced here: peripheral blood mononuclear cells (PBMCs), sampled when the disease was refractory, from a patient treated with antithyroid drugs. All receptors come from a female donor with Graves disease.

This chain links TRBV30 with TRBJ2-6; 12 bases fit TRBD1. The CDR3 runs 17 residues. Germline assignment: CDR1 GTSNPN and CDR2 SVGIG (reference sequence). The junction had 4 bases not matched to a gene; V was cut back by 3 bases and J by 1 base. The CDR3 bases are TGTGCCTGGAGGCGGGGACAGGGGGCGTCTGGGGCCAACGTCCTGACTTTC. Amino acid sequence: CAWRRGQGASGANVLTF. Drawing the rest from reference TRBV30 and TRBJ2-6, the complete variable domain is SQTIHQWPATLVQPVGSPLSLECTVEGTSNPNLYWYRQAAGRGLQLLFYSVGIGQISSEVPQNLSASRPQDRQFILSSKKLLLSDSGFYLCAWRRGQGASGANVLTFGAGSRLTVL.

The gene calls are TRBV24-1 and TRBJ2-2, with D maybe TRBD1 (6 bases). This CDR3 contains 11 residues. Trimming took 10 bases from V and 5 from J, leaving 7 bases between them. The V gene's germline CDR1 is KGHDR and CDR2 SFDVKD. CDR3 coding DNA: TGTGCCACAAGGGGGACCGGGGAGCTGTTTTTT. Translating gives CATRGTGELFF.

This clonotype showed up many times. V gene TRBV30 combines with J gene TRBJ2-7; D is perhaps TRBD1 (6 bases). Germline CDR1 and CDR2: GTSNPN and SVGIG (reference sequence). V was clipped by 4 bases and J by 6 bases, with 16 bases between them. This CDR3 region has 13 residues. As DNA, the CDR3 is TGTGCCTGGATAAGGGGACACTTAGGCGAGCAGTACTTC. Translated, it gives CAWIRGHLGEQYF.

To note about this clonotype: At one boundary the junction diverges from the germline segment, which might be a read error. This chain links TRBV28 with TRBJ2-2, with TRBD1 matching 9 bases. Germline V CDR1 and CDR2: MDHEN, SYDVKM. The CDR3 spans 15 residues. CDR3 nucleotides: TGTGCCAGCAGTCTATGGGACAGGGCAACCGGGGAGCTGTTTTTT. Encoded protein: CASSLWDRATGELFF.

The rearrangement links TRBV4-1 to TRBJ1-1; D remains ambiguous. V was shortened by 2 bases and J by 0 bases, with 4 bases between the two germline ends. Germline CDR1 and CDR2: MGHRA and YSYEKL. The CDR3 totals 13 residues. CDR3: CASSQFLNTEAFF. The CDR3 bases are TGCGCCAGCAGCCAATTCCTGAACACTGAAGCTTTCTTT.

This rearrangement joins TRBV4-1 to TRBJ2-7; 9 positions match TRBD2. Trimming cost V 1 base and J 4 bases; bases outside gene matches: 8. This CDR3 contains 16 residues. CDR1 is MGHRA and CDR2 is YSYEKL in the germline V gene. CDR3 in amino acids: CASSQVAGLASYEQYF. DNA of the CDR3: TGCGCCAGCAGCCAAGTTGCAGGACTAGCGTCGTACGAGCAGTACTTC.

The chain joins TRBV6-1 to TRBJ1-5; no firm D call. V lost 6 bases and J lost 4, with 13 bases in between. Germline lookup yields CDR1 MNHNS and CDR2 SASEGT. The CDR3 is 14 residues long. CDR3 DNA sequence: TGTGCCAGCAGGCCGCCGACACCGAATCAGCCCCAGCATTTT. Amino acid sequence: CASRPPTPNQPQHF.

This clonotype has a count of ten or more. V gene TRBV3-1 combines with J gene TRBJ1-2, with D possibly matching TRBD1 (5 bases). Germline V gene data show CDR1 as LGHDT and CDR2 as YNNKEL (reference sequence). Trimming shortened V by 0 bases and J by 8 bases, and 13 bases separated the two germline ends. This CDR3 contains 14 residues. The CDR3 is CASSQDNRHLGYTF. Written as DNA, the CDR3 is TGTGCCAGCAGCCAAGATAACAGGCATTTAGGCTACACCTTC.

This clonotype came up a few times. The DNA of the CDR3 is TGTGCCAGCAGCCCCGGGACAGGGAGAAAGGAGAATGGCTACACCTTC. Amino acids: CASSPGTGRKENGYTF. The V and J genes are TRBV5-6 and TRBJ1-2; 9 nucleotides line up with TRBD1. The CDR3 sequence is 16 residues long. Germline trimming cut 4 bases from V and 6 bases from J; bases unmatched to any gene: 13. Germline V CDR1 and CDR2: SGHDT, YYEEEE.

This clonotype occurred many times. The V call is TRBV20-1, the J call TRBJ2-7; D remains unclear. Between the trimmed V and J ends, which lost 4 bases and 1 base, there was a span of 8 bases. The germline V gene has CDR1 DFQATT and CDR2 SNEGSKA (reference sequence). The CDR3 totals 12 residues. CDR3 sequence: CSAIQHSYEQYF. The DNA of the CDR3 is TGCAGTGCTATCCAGCATTCCTACGAGCAGTACTTC.

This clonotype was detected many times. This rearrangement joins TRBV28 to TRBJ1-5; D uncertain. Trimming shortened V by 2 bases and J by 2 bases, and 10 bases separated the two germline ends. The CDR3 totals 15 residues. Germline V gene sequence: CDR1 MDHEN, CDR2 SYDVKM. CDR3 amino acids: CASSLRGEGNQPQHF. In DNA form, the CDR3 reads TGTGCCAGCAGTTTACGGGGTGAAGGCAATCAGCCCCAGCATTTT.

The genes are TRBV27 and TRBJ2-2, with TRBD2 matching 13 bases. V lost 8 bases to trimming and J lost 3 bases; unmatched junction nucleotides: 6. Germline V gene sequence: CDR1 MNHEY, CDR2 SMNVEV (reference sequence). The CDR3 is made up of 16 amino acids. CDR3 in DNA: TGTGCCAGCTGGAGTGGACTAGCGGGAGACACCGGGGAGCTGTTTTTT. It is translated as CASWSGLAGDTGELFF.

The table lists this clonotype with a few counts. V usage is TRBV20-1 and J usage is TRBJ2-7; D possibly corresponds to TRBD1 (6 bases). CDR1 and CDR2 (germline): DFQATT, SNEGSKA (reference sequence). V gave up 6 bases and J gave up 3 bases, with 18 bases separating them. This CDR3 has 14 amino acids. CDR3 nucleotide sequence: TGCAGTGCCAGGGTCGGGACAAGCGTCTACGAGCAGTACTTC. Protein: CSARVGTSVYEQYF.

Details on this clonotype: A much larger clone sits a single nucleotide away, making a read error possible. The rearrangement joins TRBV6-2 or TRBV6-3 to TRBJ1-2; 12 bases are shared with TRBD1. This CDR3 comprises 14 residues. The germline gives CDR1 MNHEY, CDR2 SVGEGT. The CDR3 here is CASSSGQGAGGYAF. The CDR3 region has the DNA TGTGCCAGCAGCTCGGGACAGGGGGCGGGAGGCTACGCCTTC.

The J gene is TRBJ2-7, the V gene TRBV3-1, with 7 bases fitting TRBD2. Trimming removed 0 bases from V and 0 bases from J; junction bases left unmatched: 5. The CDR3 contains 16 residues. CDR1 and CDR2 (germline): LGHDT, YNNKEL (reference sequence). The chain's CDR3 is CASSQERLADSYEQYF. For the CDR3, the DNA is TGTGCCAGCAGCCAAGAGCGCCTAGCGGACTCCTACGAGCAGTACTTC.

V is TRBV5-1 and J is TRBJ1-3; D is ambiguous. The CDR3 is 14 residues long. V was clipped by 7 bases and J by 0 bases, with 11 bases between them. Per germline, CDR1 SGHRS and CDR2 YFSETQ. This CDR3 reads CASPVGSSGNTIYF. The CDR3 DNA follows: TGCGCCAGCCCCGTGGGGAGCTCTGGAAACACCATATATTTT.

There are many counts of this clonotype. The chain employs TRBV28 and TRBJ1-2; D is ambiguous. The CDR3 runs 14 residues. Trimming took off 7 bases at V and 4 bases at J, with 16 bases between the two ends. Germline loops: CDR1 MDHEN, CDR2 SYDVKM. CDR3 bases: TGTGCCAGCACCTCCCCGGGTTTTATCTATGGCTACACCTTC. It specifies CASTSPGFIYGYTF.

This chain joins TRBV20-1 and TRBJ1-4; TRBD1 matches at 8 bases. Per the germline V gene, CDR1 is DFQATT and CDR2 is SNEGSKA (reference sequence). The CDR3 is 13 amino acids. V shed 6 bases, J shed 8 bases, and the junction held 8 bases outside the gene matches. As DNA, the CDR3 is TGCAGTGCCATAACAGGGGGAAGAGAAAAACTGTTTTTT. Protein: CSAITGGREKLFF.

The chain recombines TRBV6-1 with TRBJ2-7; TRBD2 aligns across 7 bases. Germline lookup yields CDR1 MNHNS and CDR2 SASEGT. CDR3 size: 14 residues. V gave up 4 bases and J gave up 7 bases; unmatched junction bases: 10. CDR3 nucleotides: TGTGCCAGCAGTGCACTCGGCCCAGCGGGGGAGCAGTACTTC. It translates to CASSALGPAGEQYF.

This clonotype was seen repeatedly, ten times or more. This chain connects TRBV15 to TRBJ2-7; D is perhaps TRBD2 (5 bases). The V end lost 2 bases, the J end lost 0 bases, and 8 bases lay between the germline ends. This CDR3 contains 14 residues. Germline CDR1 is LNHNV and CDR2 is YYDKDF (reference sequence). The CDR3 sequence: CATSRPGSSYEQYF. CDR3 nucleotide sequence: TGTGCCACCAGCAGACCGGGGTCCTCCTACGAGCAGTACTTC.

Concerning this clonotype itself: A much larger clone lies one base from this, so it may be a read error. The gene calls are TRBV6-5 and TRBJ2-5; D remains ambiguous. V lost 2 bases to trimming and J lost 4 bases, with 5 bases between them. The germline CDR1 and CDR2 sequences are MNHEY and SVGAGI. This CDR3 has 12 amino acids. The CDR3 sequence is CASSYDRETQYF. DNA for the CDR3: TGTGCCAGCAGTTACGACCGAGAGACCCAGTACTTC.

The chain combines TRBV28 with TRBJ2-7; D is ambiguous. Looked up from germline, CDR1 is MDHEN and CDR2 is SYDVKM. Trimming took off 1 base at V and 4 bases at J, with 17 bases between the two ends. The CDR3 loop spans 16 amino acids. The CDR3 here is CASSLLPTDPRYEQYF. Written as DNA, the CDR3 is TGTGCCAGCAGTTTATTACCCACCGATCCCCGATACGAGCAGTACTTC.

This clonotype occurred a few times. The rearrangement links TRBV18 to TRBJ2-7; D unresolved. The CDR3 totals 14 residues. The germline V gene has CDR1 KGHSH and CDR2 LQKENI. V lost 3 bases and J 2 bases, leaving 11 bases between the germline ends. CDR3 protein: CASSPSPIAYEQYF. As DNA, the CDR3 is TGTGCCAGCTCACCCTCACCAATAGCCTACGAGCAGTACTTC.

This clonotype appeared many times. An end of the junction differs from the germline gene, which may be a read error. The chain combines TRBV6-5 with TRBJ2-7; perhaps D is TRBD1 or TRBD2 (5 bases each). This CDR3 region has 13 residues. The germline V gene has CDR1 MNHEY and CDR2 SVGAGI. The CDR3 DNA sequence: TGTGCCAGCAGTTCCCCCGACGGGGACGAACAGTACTTC. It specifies CASSSPDGDEQYF.

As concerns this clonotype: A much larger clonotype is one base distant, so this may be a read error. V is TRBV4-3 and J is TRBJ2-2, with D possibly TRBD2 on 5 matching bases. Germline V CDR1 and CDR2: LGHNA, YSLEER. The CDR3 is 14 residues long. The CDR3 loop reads CASSREKVTGEPFF. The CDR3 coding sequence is TGCGCCAGCAGCCGGGAGAAAGTGACCGGGGAGCCGTTTTTT.

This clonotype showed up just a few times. The DNA of the CDR3 is TGTGCCACCAGTTTCAGAGCTAGCGGGAGCAATGAGCAGTTCTTC. It specifies CATSFRASGSNEQFF. The J gene is TRBJ2-1, the V gene TRBV24-1, with TRBD2 identical over 10 bases. V gave up 6 bases and J gave up 6 bases; unmatched junction bases: 7. Germline V gene sequence: CDR1 KGHDR, CDR2 SFDVKD. The CDR3 runs 15 residues.

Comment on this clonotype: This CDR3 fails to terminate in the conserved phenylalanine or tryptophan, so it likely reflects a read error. CDR3 bases: TGTGCCACCCACCCTAGGGGGGAACTCAATCAGCCCCAGCATTCT. Amino acids: CATHPRGELNQPQHS. This sequence joins TRBV6-2 or TRBV6-3 and TRBJ1-5; perhaps TRBD1 as D (6 bases). The CDR3 runs 15 residues. The V gene's germline CDR1 is MNHEY and CDR2 SVGEGT. V lost 10 bases and J lost 3, with 19 bases in between.

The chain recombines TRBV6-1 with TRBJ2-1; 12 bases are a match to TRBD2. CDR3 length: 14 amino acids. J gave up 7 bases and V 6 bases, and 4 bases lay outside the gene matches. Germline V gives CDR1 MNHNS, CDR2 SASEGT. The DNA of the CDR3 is TGTGCCAGCAGCTGGACTAGCGGGAAGAATGAGCAGTTCTTC. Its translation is CASSWTSGKNEQFF.

In DNA form, the CDR3 reads TGTGCCAGCAGTGTTGGGACTAGCGTACAAGAGACCCAGTACTTC. Translation gives CASSVGTSVQETQYF. This sequence joins TRBV2 and TRBJ2-5; the match to TRBD2 covers 10 bases. The CDR3 consists of 15 residues. V shed 4 bases, J shed 2 bases, and the junction held 4 bases outside the gene matches. Germline V gives CDR1 SNHLY, CDR2 FYNNEI. The variable domain in full, with the rest retrieved from reference TRBV2 and TRBJ2-5, is EPEVTQTPSHQVTQMGQEVILRCVPISNHLYFYWYRQILGQKVEFLVSFYNNEISEKSEIFDDQFSVERPDGSNFTLKIRSTKLEDSAMYFCASSVGTSVQETQYFGPGTRLLVL.

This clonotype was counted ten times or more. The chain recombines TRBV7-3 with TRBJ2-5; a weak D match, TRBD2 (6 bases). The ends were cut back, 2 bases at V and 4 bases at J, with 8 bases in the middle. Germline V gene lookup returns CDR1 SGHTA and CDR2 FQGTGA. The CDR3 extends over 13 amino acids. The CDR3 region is CASSLGSGETQYF. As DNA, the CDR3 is TGTGCCAGCAGCTTAGGTAGCGGAGAGACCCAGTACTTC. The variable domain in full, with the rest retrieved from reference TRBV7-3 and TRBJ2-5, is GAGVSQTPSNKVTEKGKYVELRCDPISGHTALYWYRQSLGQGPEFLIYFQGTGAADDSGLPNDRFFAVRPEGSVSTLKIQRTERGDSAVYLCASSLGSGETQYFGPGTRLLVL.

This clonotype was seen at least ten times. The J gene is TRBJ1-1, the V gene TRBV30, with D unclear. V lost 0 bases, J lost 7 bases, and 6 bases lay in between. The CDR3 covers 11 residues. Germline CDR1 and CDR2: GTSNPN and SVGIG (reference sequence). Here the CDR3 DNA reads TGTGCCTGGAGTGTGGTCCGTGAAGCTTTCTTT. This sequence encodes CAWSVVREAFF.

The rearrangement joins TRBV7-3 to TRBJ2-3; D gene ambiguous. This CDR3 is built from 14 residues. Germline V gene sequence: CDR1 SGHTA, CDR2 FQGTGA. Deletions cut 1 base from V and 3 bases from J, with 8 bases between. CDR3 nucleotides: TGTGCCAGCAGCTTAATCGGTACAACAGATACGCAGTATTTT. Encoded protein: CASSLIGTTDTQYF.